The 24 T cell receptor beta chains below come from one sample, sequenced in a study of blood T cell repertoires in COVID-19. Data came from immunoSEQ multiplex PCR; TCRdb stores just in-frame clones and leaves some out. The sample has about 180,000 clones, more than 65% seen once. What was sequenced was PBMCs or T cells enriched from blood (not recorded which). Receptors were obtained from a man between 60 and 70 years old who had recovered from COVID-19.

J is TRBJ2-2 and V is TRBV12-3 or TRBV12-4, with a possible D match to TRBD2 (6 bases). Deletions cut 5 bases from V and 8 bases from J, with 6 bases between. The CDR3 has 11 residues. The CDR3 loop is CASSRGGELFF. The CDR3 bases are TGTGCCAGCAGTCGGGGGGGGGAGCTGTTTTTT.

The chain's CDR3 is CSVLKTGGYEKLFF. The DNA for the CDR3 is TGCAGCGTTCTCAAGACAGGGGGCTATGAAAAACTGTTTTTT. V and J are TRBV29-1 and TRBJ1-4; 10 bases are shared with TRBD1. J lost 6 bases, V lost 5 bases, and 6 bases had no gene match. Per the germline V gene, CDR1 is SQVTM and CDR2 is ANQGSEA. The CDR3 is 14 residues long.

The rearrangement uses TRBV9 and TRBJ2-7; 10 positions agree with TRBD2. The CDR3 spans 15 residues. The germline gives CDR1 SGDLS, CDR2 YYNGEE. The V and J ends lost 4 bases and 2 bases, in that order; junction bases with no gene match: 6. This chain's CDR3 is CASSPGLAAAYEQYF. The CDR3 coding sequence is TGTGCCAGCAGCCCTGGACTAGCGGCAGCCTACGAGCAGTACTTC.

The chain uses TRBV5-1 and TRBJ2-1, with 10 bases identical to TRBD1. V was pared by 0 bases and J by 8 bases, with 11 bases of the junction left unmatched. CDR1 and CDR2 (germline): SGHRS, YFSETQ. The CDR3 has 17 residues. The CDR3 region is CASSLAATGQGFDEQFF. The CDR3 bases are TGCGCCAGCAGCTTGGCCGCTACGGGACAGGGGTTCGATGAGCAGTTCTTC.

The rearrangement links TRBV6-1 to TRBJ2-2, with D maybe TRBD1 (5 bases). Germline V gene lookup returns CDR1 MNHNS and CDR2 SASEGT. CDR3 length: 15 residues. V was clipped by 2 bases and J by 2 bases, with 9 bases between them. CDR3 amino acids: CASSEPGKNTGELFF. CDR3 sequence (DNA): TGTGCCAGCAGTGAACCAGGGAAAAACACCGGGGAGCTGTTTTTT.

This rearrangement joins TRBV28 to TRBJ2-7, with D possibly being TRBD2 (6 bases). Trimming left V 5 bases short and J 0 bases short, with 11 bases between. This CDR3 contains 14 residues. Germline V gives CDR1 MDHEN, CDR2 SYDVKM. This CDR3 is CASSEAGPSYEQYF. Written as DNA, the CDR3 is TGTGCCAGCAGTGAAGCGGGTCCCTCCTACGAGCAGTACTTC.

The chain is built from TRBV19 and TRBJ2-1, with 8 nucleotides matching TRBD2. CDR3 length: 13 amino acids. The trim removed 9 bases at V and 11 bases at J, leaving 12 bases unmatched. Germline CDR1 is LNHDA and CDR2 is SQIVND (reference sequence). CDR3 coding DNA: TGTGCCAGCCGAGTAGTGGGACTAGGAAAGCAGTTCTTC. Amino acids: CASRVVGLGKQFF.

This clone occurred once. The V and J genes are TRBV6-5 and TRBJ2-1, with TRBD2 identical over 9 bases. Germline assignment: CDR1 MNHEY and CDR2 SVGAGI. The trim removed 8 bases at V and 9 bases at J, leaving 14 bases unmatched. This CDR3 is built from 15 residues. In nucleotides, the CDR3 is TGTGCCAGCTGGCCAATCCTAGCGGGGACTGGTGAGCAGTTCTTC. It is translated as CASWPILAGTGEQFF.

The chain recombines TRBV19 with TRBJ1-5, with 12 bases identical to TRBD1. The CDR3 contains 15 residues. Germline assignment: CDR1 LNHDA and CDR2 SQIVND (reference sequence). With 5 bases clipped from V and 6 bases from J, the junction kept 5 bases outside the gene matches. In DNA form, the CDR3 reads TGTGCCAGTAGTGGGACAGGGGGCTATATTCAGCCCCAGCATTTT. The encoded protein is CASSGTGGYIQPQHF.

This chain joins TRBV19 and TRBJ2-2, with unresolved D. This CDR3 has 14 amino acids. V lost 7 bases to trimming and J lost 5 bases, with 14 bases between them. The germline CDR1 and CDR2 sequences are LNHDA and SQIVND (reference sequence). The CDR3 sequence: CASTPSRLTGELFF. The CDR3 DNA is TGTGCCAGTACCCCGTCCCGTCTGACCGGGGAGCTGTTTTTT.

This clone was seen a few times. The chain has TRBV5-1 and TRBJ1-4; D ambiguous. The CDR3 is made up of 14 amino acids. Trimming took off 1 base at V and 3 bases at J, with 7 bases between the two ends. The V gene's germline CDR1 is SGHRS and CDR2 YFSETQ. For the CDR3, the DNA is TGCGCCAGCAGCTTGAGCGGAGCTAATGAAAAACTGTTTTTT. It yields the protein CASSLSGANEKLFF.

This clone is a singleton in its sample. V usage is TRBV28 and J usage is TRBJ1-1, with 11 bases lining up with TRBD1. The CDR3 spans 15 residues. V was pared by 3 bases and J by 5 bases, with 5 bases of the junction left unmatched. Germline CDR1 MDHEN, CDR2 SYDVKM. The CDR3 here is CASSFLRDRGTEAFF. In DNA form, the CDR3 reads TGTGCCAGCAGTTTTCTCCGGGACAGGGGGACTGAAGCTTTCTTT.

V gene TRBV7-9 combines with J gene TRBJ2-3, with D uncertain. Germline V gene lookup returns CDR1 SEHNR and CDR2 FQNEAQ (reference sequence). Between the trimmed V and J ends, which lost 1 base and 5 bases, there was a span of 10 bases. The CDR3 totals 14 residues. CDR3 bases: TGTGCCAGCAGCTTAGGCCCAGGTCGAGATACGCAGTATTTT. It yields the protein CASSLGPGRDTQYF.

The gene calls are TRBV7-9 and TRBJ1-6, with 7 nucleotides matching TRBD1. This CDR3 comprises 15 residues. V was pared by 4 bases and J by 7 bases, with 7 bases of the junction left unmatched. Germline CDR1 SEHNR, CDR2 FQNEAQ (reference sequence). CDR3 coding DNA: TGTGCCAGCAGCTCCCGGGACAGTGGGAATTCACCCCTCCACTTT. Protein sequence: CASSSRDSGNSPLHF. Full variable domain (remainder filled in from reference TRBV7-9 and TRBJ1-6): DTGVSQNPRHKITKRGQNVTFRCDPISEHNRLYWYRQTLGQGPEFLTYFQNEAQLEKSRLLSDRFSAERPKGSFSTLEIQRTEQGDSAMYLCASSSRDSGNSPLHFGNGTRLTVT.

The V call is TRBV19, the J call TRBJ1-4; 7 bases line up with TRBD1. Trimming removed 5 bases from V and 0 bases from J; junction bases left unmatched: 3. Per the germline V gene, CDR1 is LNHDA and CDR2 is SQIVND (reference sequence). The CDR3 spans 15 residues. The CDR3 DNA is TGTGCCAGTAGTTCGACAGGGTCAACTAATGAAAAACTGTTTTTT. The encoded protein is CASSSTGSTNEKLFF.

The CDR3 nucleotides are TGTGCCAGCAGTTCGCTAGCGGGGGGGACGAACACCGGGGAGCTGTTTTTT. The encoded protein is CASSSLAGGTNTGELFF. The chain recombines TRBV6-7 with TRBJ2-2; 12 bases are a match to TRBD2. TRBV6-7 is reported as an ORF; its role is uncertain. V shed 4 bases and J 0 bases; nucleotides not matched to a gene: 3. The CDR3 runs 17 residues.

CDR3 in amino acids: CASSLGGSNEQFF. The CDR3 region has the DNA TGTGCCAGCAGCTTAGGGGGGAGCAATGAGCAGTTCTTC. V usage is TRBV7-3 and J usage is TRBJ2-1; TRBD2 is a possible D gene (6 bases). The V end was cut by 2 bases, the J end by 6 bases, with 8 bases between. CDR1 and CDR2 (germline): SGHTA, FQGTGA. The CDR3 is made up of 13 amino acids.

The CDR3 is CASSLERLAGETQYF. Here the CDR3 DNA reads TGCGCCAGCAGCTTGGAAAGGCTAGCCGGAGAGACCCAGTACTTC. The chain employs TRBV5-1 and TRBJ2-5; maybe TRBD2 (5 bases). With 0 bases removed from V and 4 bases from J, the gap between germline ends came to 13 bases. Germline V gene lookup returns CDR1 SGHRS and CDR2 YFSETQ. The CDR3 is 15 residues long.

The J gene is TRBJ2-5, the V gene TRBV6-5, with 11 bases matching TRBD1. V shed 8 bases, J shed 1 base, and the junction held 6 bases outside the gene matches. Germline V lookup: CDR1 MNHEY, CDR2 SVGAGI. CDR3 length equals 15 residues. The CDR3 here is CASAAGQGVQETQYF. The CDR3 DNA reads TGTGCCAGCGCAGCGGGACAGGGGGTCCAAGAGACCCAGTACTTC.

This CDR3 reads CSVEIRGADTQYF. The CDR3 nucleotides are TGCAGCGTTGAAATCAGGGGGGCAGATACGCAGTATTTT. The chain carries TRBV29-1 and TRBJ2-3; possible D gene TRBD1, 7 bases. CDR3 length: 13 amino acids. Trimming shortened V by 2 bases and J by 4 bases, and 10 bases separated the two germline ends. Germline-derived CDR1 and CDR2 are SQVTM and ANQGSEA.

The chain couples TRBV5-1 to TRBJ1-2; D gene unclear. Trimming took off 0 bases at V and 4 bases at J, with 22 bases between the two ends. The V gene's germline CDR1 is SGHRS and CDR2 YFSETQ. The CDR3 loop spans 18 amino acids. CDR3: CASSLDTPNYAVAYGYTF. CDR3 coding DNA: TGCGCCAGCAGCTTGGACACTCCAAACTACGCAGTTGCCTATGGCTACACCTTC.

This sequence joins TRBV4-1 and TRBJ1-5; 10 bases fit TRBD1. CDR1 is MGHRA and CDR2 is YSYEKL in the germline V gene. The CDR3 totals 17 residues. V shed 4 bases and J 3 bases; nucleotides not matched to a gene: 9. Here the CDR3 DNA reads TGCGCCAGCAGCCCGTCCGGGACAGGGGCCGTCAATCAGCCCCAGCATTTT. It specifies CASSPSGTGAVNQPQHF.

A note on this clone: The same CDR3 also results from other DNA sequences found in this sample. This sequence joins TRBV5-1 and TRBJ2-7, with 8 nucleotides matching TRBD1. This CDR3 has 14 residues. V was clipped by 0 bases and J by 2 bases; unmatched bases: 1. Germline values: CDR1 SGHRS, CDR2 YFSETQ. The CDR3 here is CASSLGTGPYEQYF. CDR3 in DNA: TGCGCCAGCAGCTTGGGGACAGGGCCCTACGAGCAGTACTTC.

The chain recombines TRBV30 with TRBJ1-4, with D perhaps matching TRBD1 (5 bases). V was shortened by 2 bases and J by 6 bases, with 13 bases between the two germline ends. CDR3 size: 14 residues. Germline CDR1 is GTSNPN and CDR2 is SVGIG (reference sequence). The CDR3 sequence is CAWSIGGEHEKLFF. DNA of the CDR3: TGTGCCTGGAGTATAGGAGGGGAGCATGAAAAACTGTTTTTT.